There are many counts of the clone carrying this T cell receptor (beta chain). Its antigen is not known. This entry belongs to a study of read filtering for tumor transcriptome and immune sequencing. On the study more broadly: R-ISS stage counts were eight or nine for I, roughly 15 for II, 6 or 7 for III. General study results and limits: The sorted CD138-negative fraction was a mixed bone marrow immune population, not purified T cells. Dropping single-read clonotypes raised IR-seq and RNA-seq shared-clonotype correlation.

The library was built from 400 ng RNA with molecular barcoded adaptors for alpha/delta and beta/gamma chains. MiXCR, applied by TCRdb to the reads, yields one record per CDR3 protein. The sample shows about 130,000 distinct CDR3 sequences, about 12% of them seen only once. The length of the CDR3 is 17 residues. Per the germline V gene, CDR1 is SGHRS and CDR2 is YFSETQ. The J segment lost 0 bases and the V segment lost 2 bases, leaving 2 bases of the junction unmatched. Sequencing was carried out using a population of CD138-negative cells sorted from bone marrow. This chain joins TRBV5-1 and TRBJ2-1; TRBD2 matches at 13 bases. This receptor was obtained from a donor over 35 with multiple myeloma. The CDR3 nucleotides are TGCGCCAGCAGCTTCAGGACTAGCGGGAGCTCCTACAATGAGCAGTTCTTC. This codes for CASSFRTSGSSYNEQFF.